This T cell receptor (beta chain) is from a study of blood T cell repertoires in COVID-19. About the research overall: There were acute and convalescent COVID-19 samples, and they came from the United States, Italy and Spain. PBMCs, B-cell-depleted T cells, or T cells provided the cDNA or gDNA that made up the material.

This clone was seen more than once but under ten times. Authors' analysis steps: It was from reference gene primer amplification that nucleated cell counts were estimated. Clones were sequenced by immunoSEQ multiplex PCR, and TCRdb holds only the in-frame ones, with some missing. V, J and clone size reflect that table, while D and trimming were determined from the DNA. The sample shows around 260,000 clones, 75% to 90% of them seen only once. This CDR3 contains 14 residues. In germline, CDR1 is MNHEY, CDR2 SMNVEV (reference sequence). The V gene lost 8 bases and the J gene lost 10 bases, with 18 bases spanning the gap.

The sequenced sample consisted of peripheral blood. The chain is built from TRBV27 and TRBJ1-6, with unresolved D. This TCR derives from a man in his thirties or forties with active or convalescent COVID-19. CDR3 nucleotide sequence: TGTGCCAGCTCGATCTCGACTATTCGATCACCCCTCCACTTT. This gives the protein CASSISTIRSPLHF.